This TCR beta chain was sequenced during a study of CD8+ T cells in alopecia areata. Study-wide background: Those patients who were treated received oral tofacitinib, which was given at 5 to 10 mg twice daily for moderate-to-severe alopecia areata.

This clone was seen a handful of times. TCR sequencing used cDNA made by reverse transcription of extracted RNA. The method was immunoSEQ multiplex PCR; TCRdb's version includes in-frame clones alone and lacks a portion of them. The data show 150,000 to 200,000 clones, with less than 80% seen just once and about an eighth held by the top ten. The ends were cut back, 4 bases at V and 2 bases at J, with 14 bases in the middle. The CDR3 covers 15 residues. Germline V CDR1 and CDR2: LNHDA, SQIVND (reference sequence). The TCR sequence derives from a human donor with alopecia areata. The starting material was CD8+ T cells sorted from blood, obtained at week 0. The chain uses TRBV19 and TRBJ1-2, with TRBD1 as a possible D gene (6 bases). The chain's CDR3 is CASSTFRGPNYGYTF. CDR3 coding DNA: TGTGCCAGTAGTACCTTCCGGGGGCCCAACTATGGCTACACCTTC.